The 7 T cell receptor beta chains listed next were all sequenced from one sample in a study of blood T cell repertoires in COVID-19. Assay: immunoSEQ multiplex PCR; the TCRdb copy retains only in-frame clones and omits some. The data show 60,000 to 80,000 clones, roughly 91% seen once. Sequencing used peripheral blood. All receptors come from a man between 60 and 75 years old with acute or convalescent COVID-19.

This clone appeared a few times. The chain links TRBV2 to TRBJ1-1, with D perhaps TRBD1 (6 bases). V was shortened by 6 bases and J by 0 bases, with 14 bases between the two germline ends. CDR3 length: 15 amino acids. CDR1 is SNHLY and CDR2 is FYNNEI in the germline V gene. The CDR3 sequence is CASRKAGALNTEAFF. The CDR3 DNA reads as TGTGCCAGCAGGAAGGCAGGGGCGTTGAACACTGAAGCTTTCTTT.

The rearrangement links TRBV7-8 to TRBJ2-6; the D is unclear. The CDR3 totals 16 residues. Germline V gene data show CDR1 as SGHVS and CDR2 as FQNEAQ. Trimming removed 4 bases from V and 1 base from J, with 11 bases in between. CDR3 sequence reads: CASSSSPYSGANVLTF. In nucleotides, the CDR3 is TGTGCCAGCAGCTCAAGCCCGTATTCTGGGGCCAACGTCCTGACTTTC. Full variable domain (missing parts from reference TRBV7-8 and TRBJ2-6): GAGVSQSPRYKVAKRGQDVALRCDPISGHVSLFWYQQALGQGPEFLTYFQNEAQLDKSGLPSDRFFAERPEGSVSTLKIQRTQQEDSAVYLCASSSSPYSGANVLTFGAGSRLTVL.

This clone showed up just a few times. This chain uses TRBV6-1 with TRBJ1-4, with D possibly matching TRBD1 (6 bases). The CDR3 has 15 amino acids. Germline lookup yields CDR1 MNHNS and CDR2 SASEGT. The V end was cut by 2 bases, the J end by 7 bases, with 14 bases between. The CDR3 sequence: CASSESEGGGEKLFF. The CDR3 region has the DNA TGTGCCAGCAGTGAAAGTGAGGGGGGGGGTGAAAAACTGTTTTTT.

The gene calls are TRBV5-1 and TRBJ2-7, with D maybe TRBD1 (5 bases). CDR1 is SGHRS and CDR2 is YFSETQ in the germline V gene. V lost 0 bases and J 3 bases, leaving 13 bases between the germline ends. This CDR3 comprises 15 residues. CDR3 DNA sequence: TGCGCCAGCAGCTTGGTGCAGGGATCCCTCTACGAGCAGTACTTC. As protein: CASSLVQGSLYEQYF.

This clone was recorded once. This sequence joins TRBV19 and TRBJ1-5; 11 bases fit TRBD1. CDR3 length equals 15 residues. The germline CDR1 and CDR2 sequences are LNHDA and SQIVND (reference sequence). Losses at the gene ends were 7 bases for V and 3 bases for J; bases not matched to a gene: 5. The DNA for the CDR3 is TGTGCCAGTACCAGGGACAGGGGGATCAATCAGCCCCAGCATTTT. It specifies CASTRDRGINQPQHF.

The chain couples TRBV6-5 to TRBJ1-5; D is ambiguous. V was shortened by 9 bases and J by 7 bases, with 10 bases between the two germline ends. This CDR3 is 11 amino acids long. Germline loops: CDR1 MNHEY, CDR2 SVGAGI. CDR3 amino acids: CARPLGQPQHF. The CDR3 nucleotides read TGTGCCAGGCCGCTGGGCCAGCCCCAGCATTTT.

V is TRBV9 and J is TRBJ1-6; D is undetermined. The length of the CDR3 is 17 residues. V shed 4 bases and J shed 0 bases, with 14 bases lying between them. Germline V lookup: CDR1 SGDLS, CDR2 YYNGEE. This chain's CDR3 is CASSQEASSSYNSPLHF. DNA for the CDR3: TGTGCCAGCAGCCAGGAGGCTTCCAGCTCCTATAATTCACCCCTCCACTTT.